This T cell receptor beta chain was found in a study of PD-1 blockade in classical Hodgkin lymphoma. The CDR3 is 18 residues long. Germline CDR1 is MGHDK and CDR2 is SYGVNS. Germline trimming cut 5 bases from V and 5 bases from J; bases unmatched to any gene: 15. Some clones are missing from TCRdb's copy, which holds only in-frame ones; the method was immunoSEQ multiplex PCR. The table has 90,000 or so clones, around 90% seen once. Every patient had relapsed following autologous stem cell transplantation, and cohorts differed in brentuximab vedotin exposure. This rearrangement joins TRBV25-1 to TRBJ2-2; 9 bases agree with TRBD1. This material consisted of peripheral blood mononuclear cells (PBMCs), taken before the second cycle of nivolumab. The TCR was taken from a human donor with classical Hodgkin lymphoma. CDR3 region: CASSRTPGQGRRTGELFF. CDR3 coding DNA: TGTGCCAGCAGTCGGACCCCCGGACAGGGGAGAAGAACCGGGGAGCTGTTTTTT.